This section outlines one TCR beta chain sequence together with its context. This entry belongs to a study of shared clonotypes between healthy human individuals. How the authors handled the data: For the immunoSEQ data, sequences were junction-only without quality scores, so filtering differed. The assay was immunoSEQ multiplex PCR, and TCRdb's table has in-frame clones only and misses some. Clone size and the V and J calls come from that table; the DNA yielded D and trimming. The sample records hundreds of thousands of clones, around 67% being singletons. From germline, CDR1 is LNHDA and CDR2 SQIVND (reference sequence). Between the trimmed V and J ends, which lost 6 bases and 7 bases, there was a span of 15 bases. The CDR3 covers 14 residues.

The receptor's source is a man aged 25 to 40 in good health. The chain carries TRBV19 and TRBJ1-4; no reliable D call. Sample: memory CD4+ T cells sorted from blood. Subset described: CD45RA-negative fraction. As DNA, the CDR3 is TGTGCCAGTAGCGATCACGAGTACCCTGAAAAACTGTTTTTT. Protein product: CASSDHEYPEKLFF.